This is a list of T cell receptor beta chains from one sample in a study of blood T cell repertoires in COVID-19. The table came from immunoSEQ multiplex PCR; TCRdb's copy has only in-frame clones and leaves some out. The data show 400,000 to 450,000 clones, 75% to 90% seen once. The sequencing input was PBMCs or T cells enriched from blood (not recorded which). These receptors were taken from a man aged 30 to 45 who had recovered from COVID-19. The CDR3 runs from the conserved cysteine through the conserved F or W. A D gene is named only where the DNA matches it firmly. Clone size appears in some rows only: once, few, many, or a class for an expanded clone.

size,D,V,J,DNA,CDR3
few,TRBD1,TRBV6-2/TRBV6-3,TRBJ1-5,TGTGCCAGCAGTTACTCGAGTGGACAGGGGATTAATCAGCCCCAGCATTTT,CASSYSSGQGINQPQHF
NA,TRBD1,TRBV15,TRBJ1-5,TGTGCCACCAGCGGGACAGGGGGTATCCAGCCCCAGCATTTT,CATSGTGGIQPQHF
once,TRBD1,TRBV29-1,TRBJ1-2,TGCAGCGTTCGGACAGGAAACTATGGCTACACCTTC,CSVRTGNYGYTF
NA,TRBD1,TRBV3-1/TRBV3-2,TRBJ2-3,TGTGCCAGCAGCCTCCAGGGGGCCGGGGTCCATTTT,CASSLQGAGVHF
NA,NA,TRBV28,TRBJ1-2,TGTGCCAGCAGTTTGGGGGCGGTTGGCTACACCTTC,CASSLGAVGYTF
NA,NA,TRBV12-3/TRBV12-4,TRBJ2-2,TGTGCCACCGCGAGAACCGGGGAGCTGTTTTTT,CATARTGELFF
NA,TRBD1,TRBV2,TRBJ1-4,TGTGCCAGCAGTGGGGACAGATATTATGAAAAACTGTTTTTT,CASSGDRYYEKLFF
NA,NA,TRBV19,TRBJ1-2,TGTGCCAGTAGCCCTACAGGGCACGGCTACACCTTC,CASSPTGHGYTF
once,NA,TRBV3-1/TRBV3-2,TRBJ1-5,TGTGCCAGCAGCCAAGATGCAGGCCCGGGGCAGCCCCAGCATTTT,CASSQDAGPGQPQHF
NA,TRBD2,TRBV7-3,TRBJ2-7,TGTGCCAGCAGCCCCGGAGCGGGAGGTTACGAGCAGTACTTC,CASSPGAGGYEQYF
few,NA,TRBV4-1,TRBJ2-7,TGCGCCAGCAGCCAAGGTTTTGGGACACAACCCTACGAGCAGTACTTC,CASSQGFGTQPYEQYF
NA,TRBD1,TRBV5-1,TRBJ2-7,TGCGCCAGCAGCTTCTCCCCCTCTAAGACAGGGGTCTACGAGCAGTACTTC,CASSFSPSKTGVYEQYF
NA,TRBD1,TRBV5-1,TRBJ1-2,TGCGCCAGCAGCTTGGCCGGGACAGGGGGCAACTATGGCTACACCTTC,CASSLAGTGGNYGYTF
NA,NA,TRBV5-1,TRBJ2-5,TGCGCCAGCAGCTTGGGTCAGGGAGGAGAGACCCAGTACTTC,CASSLGQGGETQYF
NA,NA,TRBV7-9,TRBJ1-6,TGTGCCAGCACCCCCAGCAGTGGAATCGGGGGTGAGGCCCTCCACTTT,CASTPSSGIGGEALHF
NA,TRBD2,TRBV7-9,TRBJ2-7,TGTGCCAGCAGCTCTAGCGGGAGGGCGGACGAGCAGTACTTC,CASSSSGRADEQYF
NA,TRBD1,TRBV28,TRBJ2-3,TGTGCCAGCAGACATACAGGGGCGTTCACAGATACGCAGTATTTT,CASRHTGAFTDTQYF
NA,NA,TRBV27,TRBJ1-2,TGTGCCAGCAGTTCCCCGGGGTTTGGCTACACCTTC,CASSSPGFGYTF
NA,TRBD2,TRBV28,TRBJ2-7,TGTGCCAGCAGAGACCTTAGCGGGAGAGGCTCCTACGAGCAGTACTTC,CASRDLSGRGSYEQYF
NA,NA,TRBV30,TRBJ1-1,TGTGCCTGGGATAGAATCCGGGGGGACCCTGAAGCTTTCTTT,CAWDRIRGDPEAFF
NA,TRBD1,TRBV23-1,TRBJ1-6,TGCGCCAGCCCCCGTGACAGGGAGGATTCACCCCTCCACTTT,CASPRDREDSPLHF
NA,TRBD1,TRBV2,TRBJ1-1,TGTGCCAGCAGTCCGGGACAGCGGCAGAACACTGAAGCTTTCTTT,CASSPGQRQNTEAFF
NA,NA,TRBV7-2,TRBJ2-1,TGTGCCAGCAGCTTAGGGGGGGACAGATCTGGTGAGCAGTTCTTC,CASSLGGDRSGEQFF
NA,NA,TRBV15,TRBJ1-2,TGTGCCACCAGCAGAGATCCCCCCCAGGGACTCGATGGCTACACCTTC,CATSRDPPQGLDGYTF
NA,NA,TRBV10-3,TRBJ1-1,TGTGCCATCAGTCTAGGACAACCGAACACTGAAGCTTTCTTT,CAISLGQPNTEAFF
NA,TRBD1,TRBV19,TRBJ2-1,TGTGCCAGTAGTTTCGCCCGGACAGGGGGCGAGAATGAGCAGTTCTTC,CASSFARTGGENEQFF
NA,NA,TRBV10-3,TRBJ1-4,TGTGCCACCATGGACAGATTTGAAAAACTGTTTTTT,CATMDRFEKLFF
once,TRBD1,TRBV27,TRBJ2-7,TGTGCCAGCAGTTCTATCCGGACAGGGGAATACGAGCAGTACTTC,CASSSIRTGEYEQYF
NA,NA,TRBV4-1,TRBJ1-2,TGCGCCAGCACCCGGGGTTTTACTACTAACTATGGCTACACCTTC,CASTRGFTTNYGYTF
NA,NA,TRBV3-1/TRBV3-2,TRBJ1-4,TGTGCCAGCGGATCCGGGGGGGAAAAACTGTTTTTT,CASGSGGEKLFF
NA,NA,TRBV24-1,TRBJ1-2,TGTGCCACCAGTGAGGTCCGTTTTAGTGGCTACACCTTC,CATSEVRFSGYTF
NA,NA,TRBV7-2,TRBJ1-5,TGTGCCAGCAGCTTAAGCGCAGGGAATCAGCCCCAGCATTTT,CASSLSAGNQPQHF
NA,TRBD2,TRBV7-9,TRBJ2-5,TGTGCCAGCAGCTTAACTAGCGGGGGGGAGGAGACCCAGTACTTC,CASSLTSGGEETQYF
NA,NA,TRBV25-1,TRBJ2-1,TGTGCCAGCAGTGAATACGCAGGTTACAATGAGCAGTTCTTC,CASSEYAGYNEQFF
NA,NA,TRBV2,TRBJ2-7,TGTGCCAGCTCTAGGTTTTCCTACGAGCAGTACTTC,CASSRFSYEQYF
NA,NA,TRBV12-3/TRBV12-4,TRBJ1-2,TGTGCCAGCAGACCGGGACAACGTAATGGCTACACCTTC,CASRPGQRNGYTF
NA,TRBD2,TRBV3-1/TRBV3-2,TRBJ2-1,TGTGCCAGCAGAGCTCCGGGGGGGAATGAGCAGTTCTTC,CASRAPGGNEQFF
NA,NA,TRBV4-1,TRBJ2-7,TGCGCCAGCAGCCAAGATGCTAGGATGTCCTACGAGCAGTACTTC,CASSQDARMSYEQYF
NA,NA,TRBV6-5,TRBJ1-2,TGTGCCAGCACCCCGGGACTAGTCTATGGCTACACCTTC,CASTPGLVYGYTF
NA,NA,TRBV5-1,TRBJ2-5,TGCGCCAGCAGCCCCGTGGGGGGGCAGGTGTACTGGGAGCAAGAGACCCAGTACTTC,CASSPVGGQVYWEQETQYF
NA,TRBD1,TRBV29-1,TRBJ2-7,TGCAGCGTTGGGGGACAGAGCTCCTACGAGCAGTACTTC,CSVGGQSSYEQYF
NA,NA,TRBV9,TRBJ1-1,TGTGCCAGCAGCGTAAGACACGAGAACACTGAAGCTTTCTTT,CASSVRHENTEAFF
NA,NA,TRBV7-2,TRBJ2-5,TGTGCCAGCAGCTTAGGGGTATCCGGAGGCCGTCAAGAGACCCAGTACTTC,CASSLGVSGGRQETQYF
NA,NA,TRBV12-3/TRBV12-4,TRBJ1-2,TGTGCCAGCAGTCCCATGAGGAGAGGGTACACCTTC,CASSPMRRGYTF
NA,NA,TRBV7-9,TRBJ1-4,TGTGCCAGCAGCCCGTCTAATTGGGCGATTGAAAAACTGTTTTTT,CASSPSNWAIEKLFF
NA,NA,TRBV18,TRBJ1-5,TGTGCCAGCTCACCAGACAGTAATAGCAATCAGCCCCAGCATTTT,CASSPDSNSNQPQHF
NA,TRBD1,TRBV4-1,TRBJ2-7,TGCGCCAGCAGCCGGGACAGCGAGCAGTACTTC,CASSRDSEQYF
NA,NA,TRBV12-3/TRBV12-4,TRBJ2-3,TGTGCCAGCAGTTTATCGCTAGCGTATACGCAGTATTTT,CASSLSLAYTQYF
NA,TRBD1,TRBV30,TRBJ1-6,TGTGCCTGGAGTTTGGGACAGGGGGCTTCACCCCTCCACTTT,CAWSLGQGASPLHF
NA,NA,TRBV27,TRBJ2-6,TGTGCCAGCAGTTTCGTGGGCGCTGGGGCCAACGTCCTGACTTTC,CASSFVGAGANVLTF
NA,TRBD1,TRBV5-1,TRBJ2-7,TGCGCCAGCAGCTTTGGGACAGGACCCTACGAGCAGTACTTC,CASSFGTGPYEQYF
NA,NA,TRBV9,TRBJ2-7,TGTGCCAGCAGCGTAGGGAGCGGTCGTCGCGAGCAGTACTTC,CASSVGSGRREQYF
NA,NA,TRBV18,TRBJ2-1,TGTGCCAGCTCACCACGGCAGGGGTTCGATGAGCAGTTCTTC,CASSPRQGFDEQFF